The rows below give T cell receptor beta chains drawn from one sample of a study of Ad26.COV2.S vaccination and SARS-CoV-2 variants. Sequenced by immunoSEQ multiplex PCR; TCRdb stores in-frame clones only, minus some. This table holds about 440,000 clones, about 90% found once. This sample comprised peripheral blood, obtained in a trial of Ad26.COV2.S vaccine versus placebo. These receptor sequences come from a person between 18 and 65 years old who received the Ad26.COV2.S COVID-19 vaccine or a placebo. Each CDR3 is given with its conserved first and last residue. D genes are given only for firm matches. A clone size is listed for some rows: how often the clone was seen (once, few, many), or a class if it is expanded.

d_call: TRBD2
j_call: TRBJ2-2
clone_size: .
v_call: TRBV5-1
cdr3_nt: TGCGCCAGCAGCTTCCTAGCGGGAGTTACCGGGGAGCTGTTTTTT
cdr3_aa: CASSFLAGVTGELFF

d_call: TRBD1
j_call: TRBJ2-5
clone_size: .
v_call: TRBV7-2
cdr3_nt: TGTGCCAGCAGCTTAACTGGGACAGGGAGGGGGCAAGAGACCCAGTACTTC
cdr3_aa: CASSLTGTGRGQETQYF

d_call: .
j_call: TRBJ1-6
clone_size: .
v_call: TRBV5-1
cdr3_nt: TGCGCCAGCAGCGTGGACAGCTCCGGAAATCCCCTCCACTTT
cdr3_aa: CASSVDSSGNPLHF

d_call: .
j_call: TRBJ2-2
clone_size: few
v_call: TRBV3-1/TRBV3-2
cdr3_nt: TGTGCCAGCAGCCAAGTAGTGGCCTTCACTGGGGAGCTGTTTTTT
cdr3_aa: CASSQVVAFTGELFF

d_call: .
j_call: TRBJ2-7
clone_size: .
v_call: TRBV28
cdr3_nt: TGTGCCAGCAGCTCTGACTCCTACGAGCAGTACTTC
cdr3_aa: CASSSDSYEQYF

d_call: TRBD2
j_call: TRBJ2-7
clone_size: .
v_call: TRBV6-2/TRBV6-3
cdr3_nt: TGTGCCAGCAGTGACCCGGGACTAGCGGGAGGGGACGAGCAGTACTTC
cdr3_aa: CASSDPGLAGGDEQYF

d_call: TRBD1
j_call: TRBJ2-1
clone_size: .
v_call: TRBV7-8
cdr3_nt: TGTGCCAGCAGCTTAGGGTATGGGACAGGGGGCCTCGGGTATGGTGAGCAGTTCTTC
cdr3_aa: CASSLGYGTGGLGYGEQFF

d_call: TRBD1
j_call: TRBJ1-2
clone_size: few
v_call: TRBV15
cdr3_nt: TGTGCCACCAGCAGAGATGGGACAGACTATGGCTACACCTTC
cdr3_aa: CATSRDGTDYGYTF

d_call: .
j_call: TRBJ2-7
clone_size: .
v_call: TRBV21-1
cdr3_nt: TGTGCCAGCAGCAAAGTTCAGAGACAGGGGGCCTACGAGCAGTACTTC
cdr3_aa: CASSKVQRQGAYEQYF

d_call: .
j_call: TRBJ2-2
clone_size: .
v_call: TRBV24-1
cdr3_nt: TGTGCCACCAGTGACATCGACGGATCCCTGACCGGGGAGCTGTTTTTT
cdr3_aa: CATSDIDGSLTGELFF

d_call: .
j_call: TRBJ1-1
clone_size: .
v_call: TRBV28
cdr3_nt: TGTGCCAGCAGTTCCGGGACGGCCTTTACTGAAGCTTTCTTT
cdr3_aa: CASSSGTAFTEAFF

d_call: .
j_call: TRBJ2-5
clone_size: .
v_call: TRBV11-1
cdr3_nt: TGTGCCAGCAGCTTACGGCCGCAAGAGACCCAGTACTTC
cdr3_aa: CASSLRPQETQYF

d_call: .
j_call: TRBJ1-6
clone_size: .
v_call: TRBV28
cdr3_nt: TGTGCCAGCAGTTTATTCAGGGCGGGTTCACCCCTCCACTTT
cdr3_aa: CASSLFRAGSPLHF

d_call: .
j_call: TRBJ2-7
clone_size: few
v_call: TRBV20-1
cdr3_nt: TGCAGTGCTAAAACAGGGCTTGAGCAGTACTTC
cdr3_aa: CSAKTGLEQYF

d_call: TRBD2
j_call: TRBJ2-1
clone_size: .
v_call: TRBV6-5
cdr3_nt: TGTGCCAGCAGTTCTGCCGGGACTAGGTACAATGAGCAGTTCTTC
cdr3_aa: CASSSAGTRYNEQFF

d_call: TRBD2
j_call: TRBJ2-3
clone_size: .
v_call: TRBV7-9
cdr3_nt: TGTGCCAGTGGGGCTAGCGGGGGGACAGATACGCAGTATTTT
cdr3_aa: CASGASGGTDTQYF

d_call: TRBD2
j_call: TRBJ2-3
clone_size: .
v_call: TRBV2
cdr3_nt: TGTGCCAGCAGTGAACAGGCTAGCGGGAGAGCAGATACGCAGTATTTT
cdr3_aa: CASSEQASGRADTQYF

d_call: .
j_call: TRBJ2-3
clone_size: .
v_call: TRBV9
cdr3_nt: TGTGCCAGCACGGATGGAGATACGCAGTATTTT
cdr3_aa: CASTDGDTQYF

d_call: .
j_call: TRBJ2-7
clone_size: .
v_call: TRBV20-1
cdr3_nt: TGCAGTGCTATCGACTACGAGCAGTACTTC
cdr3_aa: CSAIDYEQYF

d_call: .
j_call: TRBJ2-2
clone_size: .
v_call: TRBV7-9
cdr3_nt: TGTGCCAGCAGCCCTCGGGGCCAGGAAGGTACCGGGGAGCTGTTTTTT
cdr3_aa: CASSPRGQEGTGELFF

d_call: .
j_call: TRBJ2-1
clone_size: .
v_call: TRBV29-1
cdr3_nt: TGCAGCGTTGAAGATAGGAGCTCCTACAATGAGCAGTTCTTC
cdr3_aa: CSVEDRSSYNEQFF

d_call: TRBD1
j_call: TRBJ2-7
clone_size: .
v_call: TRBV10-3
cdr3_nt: TGTGCCATCAGTGACTCCGGGACAGGGGCTTCCTACGAGCAGTACTTC
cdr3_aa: CAISDSGTGASYEQYF

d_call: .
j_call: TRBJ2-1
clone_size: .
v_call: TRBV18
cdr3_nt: TGTGCCAGCTCACCAACTGGGGGGGCTGAGCAGTTCTTC
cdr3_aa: CASSPTGGAEQFF

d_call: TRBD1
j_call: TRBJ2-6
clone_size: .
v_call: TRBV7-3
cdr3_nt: TGTGCCAGCAGTAACGACAGGGCTGGGGCCAACGTCCTGACTTTC
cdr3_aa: CASSNDRAGANVLTF

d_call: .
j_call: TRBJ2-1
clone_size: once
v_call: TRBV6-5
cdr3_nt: TGTGCCAGCAGTTACTTAGGGGCTCCACGAAGTGGTCAGTTCTTC
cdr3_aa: CASSYLGAPRSGQFF

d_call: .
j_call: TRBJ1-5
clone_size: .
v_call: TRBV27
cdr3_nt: TGTGCCAGCAGTTTATCCCATTATAGCAATCAGCCCCAGCATTTT
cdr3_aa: CASSLSHYSNQPQHF

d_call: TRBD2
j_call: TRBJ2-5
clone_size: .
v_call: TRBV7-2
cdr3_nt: TGTGCCAGCAGCTTAGCGCCCCCCGGGACTACTCAAGAGACCCAGTACTTC
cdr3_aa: CASSLAPPGTTQETQYF

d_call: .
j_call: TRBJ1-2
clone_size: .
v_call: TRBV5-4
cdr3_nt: TGTGCCAGCAGGGTGGACAGTACCTATGGCTACACCTTC
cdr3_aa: CASRVDSTYGYTF

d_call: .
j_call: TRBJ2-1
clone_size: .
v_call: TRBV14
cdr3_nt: TGTGCCAGCAGCCAAGTGGTCGGTTCCGGGCAGCAGTTCTTC
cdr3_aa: CASSQVVGSGQQFF

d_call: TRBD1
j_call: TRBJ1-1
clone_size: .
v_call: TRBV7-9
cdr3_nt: TGTGCCAGCAGACTGACAGGGTCGGGCACTGAAGCTTTCTTT
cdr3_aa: CASRLTGSGTEAFF

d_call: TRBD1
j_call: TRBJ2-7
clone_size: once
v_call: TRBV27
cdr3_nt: TGTGCCAGCAGTCCGACAGGGACGAACTACGAGCAGTACTTC
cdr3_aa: CASSPTGTNYEQYF

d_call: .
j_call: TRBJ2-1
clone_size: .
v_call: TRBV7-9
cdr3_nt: TGTGCCAGCAGCTTAGCGTGGGGCCGACAGGTTGGAAATGAGCAGTTCTTC
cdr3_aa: CASSLAWGRQVGNEQFF

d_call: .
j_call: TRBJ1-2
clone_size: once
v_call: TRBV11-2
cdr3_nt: TGTGCCAGCAGCTCCGGACACACCGCGGGACCTGGCTACACCTTC
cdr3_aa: CASSSGHTAGPGYTF

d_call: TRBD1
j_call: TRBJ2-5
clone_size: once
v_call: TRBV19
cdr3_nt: TGTGCCAGTAGTATTATCCTGGACAGGGTCCAAGAGACCCAGTACTTC
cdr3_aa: CASSIILDRVQETQYF

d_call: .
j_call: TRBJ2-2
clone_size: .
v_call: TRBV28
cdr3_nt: TGTGCCAGCAGTCCCCCACGCGCGGACACCGGGGAGCTGTTTTTT
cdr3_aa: CASSPPRADTGELFF

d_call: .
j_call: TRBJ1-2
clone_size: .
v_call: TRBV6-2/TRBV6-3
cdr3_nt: TGTGCCAGCAGTTTCTCCACAACCCACTATGGCTACACCTTC
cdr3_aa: CASSFSTTHYGYTF

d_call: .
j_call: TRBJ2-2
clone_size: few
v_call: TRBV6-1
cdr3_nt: TGTGCCAGCAGTGAAAGACTAGCGAACACCGGGGAGCTGTTTTTT
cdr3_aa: CASSERLANTGELFF

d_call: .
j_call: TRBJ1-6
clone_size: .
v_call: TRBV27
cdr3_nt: TGTGCCAGCAGTCCCCAGGGAAGAGAGCATTCACCCCTCCACTTT
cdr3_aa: CASSPQGREHSPLHF

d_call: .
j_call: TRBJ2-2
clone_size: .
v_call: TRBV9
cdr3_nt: TGTGCCAGCAGCGACCGTCTGACCGGGGAGCTGTTTTTT
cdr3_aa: CASSDRLTGELFF

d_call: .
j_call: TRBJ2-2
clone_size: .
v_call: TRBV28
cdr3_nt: TGTGCCAGCAGTCGCGGGGCCCTGGAAACCGGGGAGCTGTTTTTT
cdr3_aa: CASSRGALETGELFF

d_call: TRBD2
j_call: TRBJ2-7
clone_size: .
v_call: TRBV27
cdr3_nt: TGTGCCAGCAGTTTAGCCGGGACTAGCAGTAACGAGCAGTACTTC
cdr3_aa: CASSLAGTSSNEQYF

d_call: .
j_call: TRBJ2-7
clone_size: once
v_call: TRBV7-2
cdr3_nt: TGTGCCAGCAGCTTAGGTGGCGGACCTCAATACGAGCAGTACTTC
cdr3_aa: CASSLGGGPQYEQYF

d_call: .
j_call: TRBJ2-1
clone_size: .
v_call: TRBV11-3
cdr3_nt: TGTGCCAGCAGCTTACCGTCCCCTCTTGGCGGGAACTCCTACAATGAGCAGTTCTTC
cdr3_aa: CASSLPSPLGGNSYNEQFF

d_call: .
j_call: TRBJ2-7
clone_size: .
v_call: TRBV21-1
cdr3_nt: TGTGCCAGCAGCTCTCCGGGACAGGGTGACGAGCAGTACTTC
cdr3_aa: CASSSPGQGDEQYF

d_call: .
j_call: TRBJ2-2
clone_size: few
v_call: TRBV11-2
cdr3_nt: TGTGCCAGCAGCTTAGAGGGACGGGTAACCGGGGAGCTGTTTTTT
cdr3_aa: CASSLEGRVTGELFF

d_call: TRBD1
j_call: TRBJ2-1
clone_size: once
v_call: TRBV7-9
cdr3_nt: TGTGCCAGCAGCACGACAGGGGACAATGAGCAGTTCTTC
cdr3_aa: CASSTTGDNEQFF

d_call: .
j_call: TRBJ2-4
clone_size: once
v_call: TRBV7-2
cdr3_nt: TGTGCCAGCAGCCCTACATGGGGAAACATTCAGTACTTC
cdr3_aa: CASSPTWGNIQYF

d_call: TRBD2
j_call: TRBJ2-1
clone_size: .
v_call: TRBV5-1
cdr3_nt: TGCGCCAGCAGCTCTATAGCGGGAGGGCCAATCGATGAGCAGTTCTTC
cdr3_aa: CASSSIAGGPIDEQFF

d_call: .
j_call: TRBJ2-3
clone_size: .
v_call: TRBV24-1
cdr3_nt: TGTGCCACCAGTGATTTGGTGCAGGGTGGAACAGATACGCAGTATTTT
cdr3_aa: CATSDLVQGGTDTQYF

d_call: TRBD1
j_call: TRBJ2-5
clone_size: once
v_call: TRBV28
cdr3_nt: TGTGCCAGCAGTTTATCCGGACAGGGGCTGGAGACCCAGTACTTC
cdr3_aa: CASSLSGQGLETQYF

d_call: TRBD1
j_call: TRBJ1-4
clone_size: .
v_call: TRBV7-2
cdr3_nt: TGTGCCAGCAGCTTAGCGGGGGACAGGTTTAATGAAAAACTGTTTTTT
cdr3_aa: CASSLAGDRFNEKLFF

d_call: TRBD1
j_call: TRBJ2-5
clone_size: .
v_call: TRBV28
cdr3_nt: TGTGCCAGCAGACTACAGGGGAACCAAGAGACCCAGTACTTC
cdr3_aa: CASRLQGNQETQYF

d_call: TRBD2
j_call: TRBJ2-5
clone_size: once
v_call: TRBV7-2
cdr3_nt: TGTGCCAGCAGCTTAGGGGGGAGGGCCTATGAGACCCAGTACTTC
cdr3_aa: CASSLGGRAYETQYF

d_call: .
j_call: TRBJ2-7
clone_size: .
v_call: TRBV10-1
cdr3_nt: TGCGCCAGCCGGTCGAGCCACGAGCAGTACTTC
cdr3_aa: CASRSSHEQYF